Listed here is a single TCR beta chain. V lost 5 bases and J lost 0, with 10 bases in between. Germline loops: CDR1 PRHDT, CDR2 FYEKMQ (reference sequence). The CDR3 totals 15 residues. The sample is drawn from a study of T cell changes during pregnancy in multiple sclerosis. Some clones are missing from TCRdb's copy, which holds only in-frame ones; the method was immunoSEQ multiplex PCR. Of some 70,000 clones in the sample, approximately 92% were seen once. The sequence came from a female donor in good health, enrolled as a control in a pregnancy study. The chain is built from TRBV13 and TRBJ1-4, with D maybe TRBD1 (6 bases). The material was CD8+ T cells from peripheral blood mononuclear cells, obtained in the third trimester of pregnancy. CDR3 amino acids: CASSPRQATNEKLFF. DNA of the CDR3: TGTGCCAGCAGCCCGCGACAGGCAACTAATGAAAAACTGTTTTTT.